This TCR beta chain was captured by sequencing in a study of T cell responses to AZD1222 COVID-19 vaccine. The J segment lost 11 bases and the V segment lost 7 bases, leaving 14 bases of the junction unmatched. The CDR3 is made up of 15 amino acids. Germline V gene sequence: CDR1 MNHEY, CDR2 SMNVEV (reference sequence). Here immunoSEQ multiplex PCR was the method, and the copy in TCRdb shows in-frame clones only, minus some. This sample has 90,000 to 110,000 clones; around 93% occur once, and the top ten carry 6% to 8%. The input for sequencing was peripheral blood, taken on day 0 of AZD1222 vaccination. This receptor was obtained from an adult in good health. The V call is TRBV27, the J call TRBJ1-6; 7 nucleotides match TRBD1. The CDR3 DNA is TGTGCCAGCACCATTAAAGGGACAGTAACTACACCCCTCCACTTT. This codes for CASTIKGTVTTPLHF.